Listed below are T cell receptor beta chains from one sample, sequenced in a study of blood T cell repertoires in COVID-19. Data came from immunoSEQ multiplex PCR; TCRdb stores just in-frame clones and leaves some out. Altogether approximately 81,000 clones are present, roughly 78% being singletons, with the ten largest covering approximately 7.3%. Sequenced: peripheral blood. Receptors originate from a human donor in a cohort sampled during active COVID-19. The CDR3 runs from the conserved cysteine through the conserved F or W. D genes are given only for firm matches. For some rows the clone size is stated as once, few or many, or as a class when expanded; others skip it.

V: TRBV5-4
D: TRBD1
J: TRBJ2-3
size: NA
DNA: TGTGCCAGCAGCTTGGAACAGGGGCGTAGCACAGATACGCAGTATTTT
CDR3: CASSLEQGRSTDTQYF

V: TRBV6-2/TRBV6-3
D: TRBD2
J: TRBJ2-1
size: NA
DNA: TGTGCCAGCAGCCCTGGCGGGACTAGCGGGGCTGATGAGCAGTTCTTC
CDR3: CASSPGGTSGADEQFF

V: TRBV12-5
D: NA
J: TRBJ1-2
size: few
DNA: TGTGCTAGTGGTTTGATCCAGGTTGGGGGCTACACCTTC
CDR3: CASGLIQVGGYTF

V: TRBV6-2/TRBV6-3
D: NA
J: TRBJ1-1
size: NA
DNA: TGTGCCAGCAGTGGACAGTTGGGGGCTTTCTTT
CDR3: CASSGQLGAFF

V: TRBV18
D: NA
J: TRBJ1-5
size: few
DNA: TGTGCCAGCTCACCACCGAACACCAATCAGCCCCAGCATTTT
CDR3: CASSPPNTNQPQHF

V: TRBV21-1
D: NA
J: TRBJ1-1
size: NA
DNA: TGTGCCAGGGACAGGGGACCGAACACTGAAGCTTTCTTT
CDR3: CARDRGPNTEAFF

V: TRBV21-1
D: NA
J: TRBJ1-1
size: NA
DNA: TGTGCCAGCACCTGGGACAGGGGAAAAACTGAAGCTTTCTTT
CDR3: CASTWDRGKTEAFF

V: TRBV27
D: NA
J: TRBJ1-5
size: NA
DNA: TGTGCCAGCAGTTCTCCGGGAGGGAGGAATCAGCCCCAGCATTTT
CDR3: CASSSPGGRNQPQHF

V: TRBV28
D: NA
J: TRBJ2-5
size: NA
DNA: TGTGCCAGCCTCGGAAGCGAACAAGAGACCCAGTACTTC
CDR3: CASLGSEQETQYF

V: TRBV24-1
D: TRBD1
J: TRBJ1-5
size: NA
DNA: TGTGCCACCAGTGCAGGGACAGGGGATCAGCCCCAGCATTTT
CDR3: CATSAGTGDQPQHF

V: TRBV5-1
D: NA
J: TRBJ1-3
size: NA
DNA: TGCGCCAGCAGAACGACCCCTAGGGACACTGGAAACACCATATATTTT
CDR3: CASRTTPRDTGNTIYF

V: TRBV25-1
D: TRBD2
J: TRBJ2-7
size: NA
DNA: TGTGCCAGCAGGGGGGCAACTAGCGGCTCCTACGAGCAGTACTTC
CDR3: CASRGATSGSYEQYF

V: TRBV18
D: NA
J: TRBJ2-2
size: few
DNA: TGTGCCAGCTCACCCGGGACCGGGACACCCGGGGAGCTGTTTTTT
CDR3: CASSPGTGTPGELFF

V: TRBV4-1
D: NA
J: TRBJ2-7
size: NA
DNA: TGCGCCAGCAGCCCCTTCCCTGCAGGACTCACCTACGAGCAGTACTTC
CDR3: CASSPFPAGLTYEQYF

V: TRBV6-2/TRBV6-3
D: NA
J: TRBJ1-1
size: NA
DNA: TGTGCCAGCAGTTACCTCGCACAGAACACTGAAGCTTTCTTT
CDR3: CASSYLAQNTEAFF

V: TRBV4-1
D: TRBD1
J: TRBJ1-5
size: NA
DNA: TGCGCCAGCAGCCGATACAGGGGCACCGAAGATCAGCCCCAGCATTTT
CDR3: CASSRYRGTEDQPQHF

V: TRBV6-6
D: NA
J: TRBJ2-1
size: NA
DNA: TGTGCCAGCAGCAGATCCGGGGTAGGTGAGCAGTTCTTC
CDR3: CASSRSGVGEQFF

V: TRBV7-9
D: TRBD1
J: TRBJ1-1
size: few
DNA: TGTGCCAGCAGCTTACAAGGGGGCTCGACTGAAGCTTTCTTT
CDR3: CASSLQGGSTEAFF

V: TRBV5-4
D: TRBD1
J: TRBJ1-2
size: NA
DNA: TGTGCCAGCAGCTTATTGGGGCAGGGGGCCTATGGCTACACCTTC
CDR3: CASSLLGQGAYGYTF

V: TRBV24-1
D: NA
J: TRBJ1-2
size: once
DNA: TGTGCCACCAGTGATTCCCGACAGGCCTATGGCTACACCTTC
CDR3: CATSDSRQAYGYTF

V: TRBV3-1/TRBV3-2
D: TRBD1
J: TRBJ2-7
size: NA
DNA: TGTGCCAGCAGCCAAGGGGACAGCCTCTACGAGCAGTACTTC
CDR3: CASSQGDSLYEQYF

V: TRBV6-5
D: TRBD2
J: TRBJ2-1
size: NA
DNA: TGTGCCAGCAGCGCTACTAGCGGATACTACAATGAGCAGTTCTTC
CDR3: CASSATSGYYNEQFF

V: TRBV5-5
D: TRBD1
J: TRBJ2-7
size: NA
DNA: TGTGCCAGCACCCTAGACAGGGGGCCTCGCGAGCAGTACTTC
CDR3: CASTLDRGPREQYF

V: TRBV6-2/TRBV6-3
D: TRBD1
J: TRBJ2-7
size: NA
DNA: TGTGCCAGCAGTGGGCCCGGGACAGGAGGCGGGTACGAGCAGTACTTC
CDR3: CASSGPGTGGGYEQYF

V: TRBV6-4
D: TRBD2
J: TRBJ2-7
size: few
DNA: TGTGCCAGCAGTGCCTCTAGCGGGGGGGCTGGCGAGCAGTACTTC
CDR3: CASSASSGGAGEQYF

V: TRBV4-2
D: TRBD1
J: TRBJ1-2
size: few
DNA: TGTGCCAGCAGCCAAGGAGGGACAGGGACCTATGGCTACACCTTC
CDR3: CASSQGGTGTYGYTF

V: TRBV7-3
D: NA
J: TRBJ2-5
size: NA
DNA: TGTGCCAGCAGCTTACAGGGCCGCCCTCAAGAGACCCAGTACTTC
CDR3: CASSLQGRPQETQYF

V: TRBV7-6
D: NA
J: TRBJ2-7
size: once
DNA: TGTGCCAGCAGCTTAGGAGCGAGCTCCTACGAGCAGTACTTC
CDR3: CASSLGASSYEQYF

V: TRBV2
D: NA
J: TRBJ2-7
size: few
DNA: TGTGCCAGCACTCTACTGACCTACGAGCAGTACTTC
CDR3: CASTLLTYEQYF

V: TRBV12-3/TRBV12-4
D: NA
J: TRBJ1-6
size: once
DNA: TGTGCCAGCAGTCCAGAGGCTTCACCCCTCCACTTT
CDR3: CASSPEASPLHF

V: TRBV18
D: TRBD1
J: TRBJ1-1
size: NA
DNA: TGTGCCAGCTCACCAGGGACAGGGACTAATTATGAAGCTTTCTTT
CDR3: CASSPGTGTNYEAFF

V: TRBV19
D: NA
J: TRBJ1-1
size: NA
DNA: TGTGCCAGTAGTATACGGGCGGGCCAGAACACTGAAGCTTTCTTT
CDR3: CASSIRAGQNTEAFF

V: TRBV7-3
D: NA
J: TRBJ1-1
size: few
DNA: TGTGCCAGCAGCTTAGTTGCGGGCACTGAAGCTTTCTTT
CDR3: CASSLVAGTEAFF

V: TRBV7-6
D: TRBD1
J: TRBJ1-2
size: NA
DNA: TGTGCCAGCAGCTTAGGGAGACAGGGGGCGGGCTATGGCTACACCTTC
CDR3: CASSLGRQGAGYGYTF

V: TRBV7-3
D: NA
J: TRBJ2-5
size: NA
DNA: TGTGCCAGCAGCTTACAGGGAGGCCAAGAGACCCAGTACTTC
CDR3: CASSLQGGQETQYF

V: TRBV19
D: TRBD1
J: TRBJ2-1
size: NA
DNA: TGTGCCAGTAGTACTCAGGGACAGGGTTACAATGAGCAGTTCTTC
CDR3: CASSTQGQGYNEQFF

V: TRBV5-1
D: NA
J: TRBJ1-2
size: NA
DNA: TGCGCCAGCAGCTTGAGACGGGACTATGGCTACACCTTC
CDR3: CASSLRRDYGYTF

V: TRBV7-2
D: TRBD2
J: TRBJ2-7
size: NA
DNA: TGTGCCAGCAGCATAGCGGGGGCGACCTACGAGCAGTACTTC
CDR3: CASSIAGATYEQYF

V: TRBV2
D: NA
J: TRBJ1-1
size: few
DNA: TGTGCCAGCATATTACAGAAGACTGAAGCTTTCTTT
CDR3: CASILQKTEAFF

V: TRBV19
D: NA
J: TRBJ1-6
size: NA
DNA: TGTGCCAGCCGCTGGGGTAACAGGGCTCCCAATTCACCCCTCCACTTT
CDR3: CASRWGNRAPNSPLHF

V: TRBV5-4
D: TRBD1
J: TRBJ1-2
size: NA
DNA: TGTGCCAGCAGCCAACGGACAGGGTTCGCCTATGGCTACACCTTC
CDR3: CASSQRTGFAYGYTF

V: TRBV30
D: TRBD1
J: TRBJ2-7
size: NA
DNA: TGTGCCTGGAGCGCCGATTACAAGGGTAACAGGGGCGGGTACGAGCAGTACTTC
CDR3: CAWSADYKGNRGGYEQYF

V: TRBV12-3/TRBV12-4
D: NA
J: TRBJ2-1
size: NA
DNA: TGTGCCAGCAGTTTTTCTGGCGGCGATGAGCAGTTCTTC
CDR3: CASSFSGGDEQFF

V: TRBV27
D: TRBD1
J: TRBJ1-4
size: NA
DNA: TGTGCCAGCAGTGACACTCTCGACAGGGTCCGTGAAAAACTGTTTTTT
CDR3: CASSDTLDRVREKLFF

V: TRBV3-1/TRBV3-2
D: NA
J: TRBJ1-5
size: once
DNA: TGTGCCAGCAGCCAAGAGCTGGGAGGGGGCAATCAGCCCCAGCATTTT
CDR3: CASSQELGGGNQPQHF

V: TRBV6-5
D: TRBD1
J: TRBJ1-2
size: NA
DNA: TGTGCCAGCAGAAAAGACAGGGTTCTGCTGGGCTACACCTTC
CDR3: CASRKDRVLLGYTF

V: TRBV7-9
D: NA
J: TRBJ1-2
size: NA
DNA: TGTGCCAGCAGCTTACCACAGAATGGCTACACCTTC
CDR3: CASSLPQNGYTF

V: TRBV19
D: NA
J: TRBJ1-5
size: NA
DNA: TGTGCCAGTAGTATAATCCGGGGGGTGAACAATCAGCCCCAGCATTTT
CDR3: CASSIIRGVNNQPQHF

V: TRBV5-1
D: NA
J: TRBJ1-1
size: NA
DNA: TGCGCCAGCAGCTTAGATTCACCACGGGTGAACACTGAAGCTTTCTTT
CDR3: CASSLDSPRVNTEAFF

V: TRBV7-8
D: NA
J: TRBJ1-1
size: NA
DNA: TGTGCCAGCAGCTTAGTCTTACAGAGCATGAACACTGAAGCTTTCTTT
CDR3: CASSLVLQSMNTEAFF

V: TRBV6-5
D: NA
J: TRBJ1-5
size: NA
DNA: TGTGCCAGCGAAGGCGGTTTCGGCAATCAGCCCCAGCATTTT
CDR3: CASEGGFGNQPQHF

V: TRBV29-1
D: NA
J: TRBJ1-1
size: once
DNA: TGCAGCGTTGTGAGGGGGGGGAACACTGAAGCTTTCTTT
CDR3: CSVVRGGNTEAFF

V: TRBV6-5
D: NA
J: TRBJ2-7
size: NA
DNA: TGTGCCAGCAGTTCCATACAGAGCTCCTACGAGCAGTACTTC
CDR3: CASSSIQSSYEQYF

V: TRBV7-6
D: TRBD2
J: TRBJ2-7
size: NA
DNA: TGTGCCAGCAGCTTAAGGGGACTAGCGGGGGCTCTATCGTACGAGCAGTACTTC
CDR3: CASSLRGLAGALSYEQYF